These T cell receptor beta chains were read from a single sample in a study of response to subunit inactivated influenza vaccine. TCRdb ran MiXCR on the RT-PCR reads and lists one entry per CDR3 protein. In the table there are around 710,000 distinct CDR3 sequences, more than 11% of which are singletons. Sequenced here: PBMCs from blood, sampled around two weeks before vaccination. These receptors originate from a man in his fifties or sixties who received an inactivated influenza vaccine. Both conserved end residues are part of each CDR3. The D gene is left open where the match is weak.

V	D	CDR3
TRBV7-3	NA	CASSLNPESGNEQIF
TRBV5-6	TRBD1	CASSALGRTGNNEQFF
TRBV12-3/TRBV12-4	TRBD1	CASSRDRGGYNEQFF
TRBV10-3	NA	CAISESVLAPYEQYF
TRBV20-1	NA	CSATSGDQPQHF
TRBV12-3/TRBV12-4	NA	CASSSSLARKETQYF
TRBV10-3	NA	CAIILSVYNEQFF
TRBV2	TRBD1	CASSEWDRGYNEQFF
TRBV20-1	NA	CSVEGGNQPQHF
TRBV6-5	NA	CASSYSIRKSNEKLFF
TRBV4-3	NA	CASSQDPRFLGNTIYF
TRBV27	NA	CASSRGEGLPQYF
TRBV5-1	NA	CASSLASGPHYPHTDTQYF
TRBV6-1	NA	CASSRMSSGWFYEQYF
TRBV20-1	TRBD2	CSARLAGPDTQYF
TRBV18	TRBD1	CASSPPIDRGGTYGYTF
TRBV11-2	TRBD1	CASSHPVLGDRVFRSTDTQYF
TRBV2	NA	CASSERGNQPQHF
TRBV7-3	NA	CASSPKLGDTQYF
TRBV10-3	TRBD2	CAIGTSGRAEQFF
TRBV6-1	NA	CASSAGAYQETQYF
TRBV27	TRBD1	CASSGQASARQPQHF
TRBV5-6	NA	CASSLRGGANVLTF
TRBV5-1	TRBD2	CASKVLAGGLDTQYF
TRBV12-3/TRBV12-4	NA	CASSLATGTPSTDTQYF
TRBV7-9	TRBD1	CASSLGQANGYTF
TRBV2	NA	CASSERHLSSYNEQFF
TRBV7-9	NA	CASSLVAGAATQYF
TRBV7-9	TRBD2	CASSLPLPSGGSYEQYF
TRBV6-5	NA	CASSLVGVSRGETQYF
TRBV28	TRBD2	CASSPVERGPYEQYF
TRBV7-2	NA	CASRPAHGDSYEQYF
TRBV6-2/TRBV6-3	TRBD1	CASRSDRENSYNEQFF
TRBV5-1	TRBD2	CASSLKLAVNNEQFF
TRBV20-1	NA	CSATLRVQGNIQYF
TRBV7-2	NA	CASRLDSFSYNEQFF
TRBV4-3	TRBD2	CTSSRTGTSGGNEQFF
TRBV5-5	TRBD1	CASSLVATGTLYEQYF
TRBV7-3	NA	CASSLIGGLANTGELFF
TRBV10-3	TRBD2	CAISNGLKPWTSGRGDEQYF
TRBV10-3	NA	CAIRTTGNTEAFF
TRBV6-2/TRBV6-3	NA	CAVHAGWSSYEQYF
TRBV5-1	NA	CASSGGMNANEKLFF
TRBV6-2/TRBV6-3	NA	CASRPLGHDSNQPQHF
TRBV24-1	NA	CATSPKGDTQYF
TRBV28	TRBD1	CASSNALGQGSNEQFF
TRBV5-1	NA	CASSPTGTPIHYGYTF
TRBV4-3	NA	CASSQDLKGGEAFF
TRBV20-1	TRBD2	CSARGTSGSYEQYF